The 21 T cell receptor beta chains below were found in one sample sequenced in a study of shared clonotypes between healthy human individuals. Sequencing used immunoSEQ multiplex PCR; TCRdb keeps in-frame clones, though not all of them. The sample includes 700,000 or so clones, 55% to 75% of them seen just once. The sequenced material came from memory CD4+ T cells sorted from blood. Subset: CD45RA-negative fraction. The receptors originated from a woman aged 25 to 39 in good health.

The gene calls are TRBV11-2 and TRBJ2-1; the D gene is possibly TRBD1 (6 bases). The length of the CDR3 is 16 residues. Trimming pared 0 bases from V and 8 bases from J, leaving 17 bases between. CDR1 is SGHAT, CDR2 FQNNGV, per germline. CDR3 sequence: CASSLEGGPRRDEQFF. CDR3 bases: TGTGCCAGCAGCTTAGAAGGGGGACCGCGTAGGGATGAGCAGTTCTTC.

This clone appeared many times. The chain couples TRBV10-1 to TRBJ2-2; D not certain. V lost 3 bases, J lost 6 bases, and 8 bases lay in between. CDR1 is WNHNN and CDR2 is SYGVQD in the germline V gene (reference sequence). The CDR3 is 13 amino acids. The CDR3: CASSERRSGELFF. Written as DNA, the CDR3 is TGCGCCAGCAGTGAACGTCGGTCCGGGGAGCTGTTTTTT.

The chain is built from TRBV28 and TRBJ1-4; D unclear. V was pared by 2 bases and J by 6 bases, with 10 bases between. The V gene's germline CDR1 is MDHEN and CDR2 SYDVKM. CDR3 length: 14 amino acids. The CDR3, as DNA: TGTGCCAGCAGTTTAGGTAGGGTCCATGAAAAACTGTTTTTT. This translates into CASSLGRVHEKLFF.

This clone was counted ten times or more. The chain recombines TRBV6-1 with TRBJ1-1, with TRBD1 identical over 7 bases. The CDR3 covers 14 residues. Germline CDR1 reads MNHNS; CDR2 reads SASEGT. V lost 9 bases, J lost 7 bases, and 14 bases stayed unmatched. The CDR3 DNA is TGTGCCAGTTCACCGGGGACAGAGGCCTATGAAGCTTTCTTT. Translating it yields CASSPGTEAYEAFF.

The chain links TRBV7-9 to TRBJ2-7; 10 nucleotides match TRBD2. The germline gives CDR1 SEHNR, CDR2 FQNEAQ (reference sequence). The V gene end was trimmed by 5 bases and the J gene end by 4 bases; junction bases not matched to a gene: 5. The CDR3 consists of 14 residues. The chain's CDR3 is CASSPSSGSYEQYF. CDR3 in DNA: TGTGCCAGCAGCCCATCTAGCGGGAGTTACGAGCAGTACTTC.

V gene TRBV4-1 combines with J gene TRBJ2-6; no firm D call. V gave up 3 bases and J gave up 1 base, with 7 bases separating them. This CDR3 has 15 residues. Germline V gives CDR1 MGHRA, CDR2 YSYEKL. The DNA of the CDR3 is TGCGCCAGCAGCCAGGAAAGGTCTGGGGCCAACGTCCTGACTTTC. Its translation: CASSQERSGANVLTF.

As for this clone: At the DNA level, this CDR3 is encoded by other sequences in the same sample as well. The chain employs TRBV11-2 and TRBJ2-6; D is ambiguous. Trimming took 3 bases from V and 0 from J, leaving 6 bases between them. Germline V CDR1 and CDR2: SGHAT, FQNNGV. The CDR3 runs to 15 residues. In DNA, the CDR3 is TGTGCCAGCAGCTTCGGGCGCTCTGGGGCCAACGTCCTGACTTTC. As protein: CASSFGRSGANVLTF.

In the case of this clone: Other nucleotide sequences from this sample produce the same CDR3. The chain has TRBV28 and TRBJ1-5; D not certain. Germline CDR1 MDHEN, CDR2 SYDVKM. The CDR3 is 13 residues long. The ends were cut back, 6 bases at V and 1 base at J, with 7 bases in the middle. CDR3 protein: CASRLLSNQPQHF. The DNA for the CDR3 is TGTGCCAGCAGGTTACTCAGCAATCAGCCCCAGCATTTT.

This clone has just a few counts. The chain couples TRBV27 to TRBJ1-1; no clear D gene. CDR3 length equals 14 residues. In germline, CDR1 is MNHEY, CDR2 SMNVEV (reference sequence). V lost 4 bases, J lost 1 base, and 10 bases lay in between. This CDR3 reads CASSSPGGNTEAFF. The CDR3 DNA reads TGTGCCAGCAGTTCCCCCGGCGGGAACACTGAAGCTTTCTTT.

The V and J genes are TRBV6-5 and TRBJ1-1; D not resolved. The germline gives CDR1 MNHEY, CDR2 SVGAGI. The CDR3 extends over 13 amino acids. V lost 5 bases and J 7 bases, leaving 14 bases between the germline ends. CDR3 DNA: TGTGCCAGCAGTCCCGACGTCTCCCTTGAAGCTTTCTTT. Translation: CASSPDVSLEAFF.

Turning to this clone: The same CDR3 also results from other DNA sequences found in this sample. The rearrangement uses TRBV28 and TRBJ2-7; the D is unclear. The CDR3 covers 10 residues. V was trimmed by 3 bases and J by 4 bases, leaving 1 base between them. Germline loops: CDR1 MDHEN, CDR2 SYDVKM. Here the CDR3 DNA reads TGTGCCAGCAGTTTGTACGAGCAGTACTTC. This codes for CASSLYEQYF. Filled out from reference TRBV28 and TRBJ2-7, the complete variable domain reads DVKVTQSSRYLVKRTGEKVFLECVQDMDHENMFWYRQDPGLGLRLIYFSYDVKMKEKGDIPEGYSVSREKKERFSLILESASTNQTSMYLCASSLYEQYFGPGTRLTVT.

This clone was seen only a few times. This chain joins TRBV5-4 and TRBJ1-1; D is possibly TRBD1 (6 bases). Germline CDR1 and CDR2: SGHNT and YYREEE (reference sequence). CDR3 length: 15 residues. V lost 2 bases to trimming and J lost 0 bases, with 11 bases between them. The CDR3 is CASSLQGWMNTEAFF. The CDR3, as DNA: TGTGCCAGCAGCTTACAGGGCTGGATGAACACTGAAGCTTTCTTT.

The chain uses TRBV7-2 and TRBJ1-2, with TRBD1 as a possible D gene (6 bases). V dropped 6 bases and J dropped 7 bases, with 15 bases sitting between them. Germline V CDR1 and CDR2: SGHTA, FQGNSA. This CDR3 is 13 amino acids long. The CDR3 DNA reads as TGTGCCAGCAGATCGGACAGCGGTGGTGGCTACACCTTC. Protein: CASRSDSGGGYTF.

On this clone itself: Different DNA sequences within this sample yield the same CDR3. J is TRBJ1-2 and V is TRBV2; D is undetermined. The CDR3 runs 14 residues. Germline loops: CDR1 SNHLY, CDR2 FYNNEI. Trimming took 2 bases from V and 1 from J, leaving 8 bases between them. CDR3 DNA sequence: TGTGCCAGCAGTGAACGTGGCAGTAACTATGGCTACACCTTC. It encodes CASSERGSNYGYTF.

The genes are TRBV10-3 and TRBJ2-1, with 12 bases matching TRBD2. Germline V gives CDR1 ENHRY, CDR2 SYGVKD. V was pared by 3 bases and J by 7 bases, with 16 bases of the junction left unmatched. The CDR3 length is 19 residues. Here the CDR3 reads CAISDGASGRGLNSNEQFF. The CDR3 DNA sequence: TGTGCCATCAGTGACGGGGCTAGCGGGAGGGGATTGAATAGTAATGAGCAGTTCTTC.

This clone is a singleton in its sample. This rearrangement joins TRBV19 to TRBJ2-2; no reliable D call. This CDR3 region has 14 residues. V lost 5 bases to trimming and J lost 6 bases, with 13 bases between them. Per germline, CDR1 LNHDA and CDR2 SQIVND (reference sequence). The CDR3 region is CASSQSDAAGELFF. CDR3 DNA: TGTGCCAGTAGTCAAAGCGATGCGGCCGGGGAGCTGTTTTTT.

Worth noting for this clone: Distinct nucleotide sequences in the sample also encode this CDR3. V and J are TRBV2 and TRBJ2-5; D remains ambiguous. The length of the CDR3 is 12 residues. Trimming stripped 6 bases from V and 4 bases from J, with 9 bases between. CDR1 is SNHLY and CDR2 is FYNNEI in the germline V gene. This chain's CDR3 is CASSERRETQYF. CDR3 sequence (DNA): TGTGCCAGCAGCGAACGCAGAGAGACCCAGTACTTC.

Only one count was recorded for this clone. CDR3 amino acids: CASSQSEGTDSNQPQHF. The CDR3 bases are TGCGCCAGCAGTCAATCGGAGGGGACAGATAGCAATCAGCCCCAGCATTTT. The chain uses TRBV23-1 and TRBJ1-5, with 7 bases lining up with TRBD1. TRBV23-1 is an ORF; its function is uncertain. The V segment lost 0 bases and the J segment 0 bases; nucleotides outside the gene matches: 5. The CDR3 is 17 residues long.

This rearrangement joins TRBV7-9 to TRBJ2-7, with D possibly matching TRBD2 (5 bases). The V gene's germline CDR1 is SEHNR and CDR2 FQNEAQ (reference sequence). CDR3 length equals 15 residues. V lost 3 bases to trimming and J lost 0 bases, with 12 bases between them. The CDR3 nucleotides are TGTGCCAGCAGCTTTTCGGGGTCACTCTCCTACGAGCAGTACTTC. Its protein product is CASSFSGSLSYEQYF.

V gene TRBV5-1 combines with J gene TRBJ2-7, with 9 bases matching TRBD1. V shed 4 bases and J 7 bases; nucleotides not matched to a gene: 9. Germline V gene lookup returns CDR1 SGHRS and CDR2 YFSETQ. This CDR3 spans 14 amino acids. The DNA for the CDR3 is TGCGCCAGCAGCCCCCGGGACAGGGAGGGGGAGCAGTACTTC. Translation: CASSPRDREGEQYF.

This clone was found a few times. The chain uses TRBV27 and TRBJ2-4; weak D call: TRBD2 (5 bases). The V gene's germline CDR1 is MNHEY and CDR2 SMNVEV (reference sequence). Between the trimmed V and J ends, which lost 4 bases and 9 bases, there was a span of 16 bases. The CDR3 length is 14 residues. The CDR3 region is CASSYGPREVIQYF. In DNA form, the CDR3 reads TGTGCCAGCAGTTACGGGCCTCGGGAAGTCATTCAGTACTTC.